Listed here is a single T cell receptor (beta chain). Its antigen is still unknown. This sample was included in a study of cytomegalovirus exposure and HLA in healthy donors. Study-level findings and limits: By HLA locus, TCR association rates varied in a later analysis, with DRB1 showing the most and HLA-C the fewest. Confirmation in vitro established that three CMV-associated chains were specific for CMV antigens.

The study ran its PCR with 60 Vbeta and 13 Jbeta primers. The repertoire was sequenced with immunoSEQ multiplex PCR; TCRdb's copy has only in-frame clones and lacks some. The sample lists about 230,000 clones, about 85% occurring once. Source material: PBMCs. The receptor comes from a human donor in good health.

The CDR3 here is CASSQYIQRLQETQYF. The CDR3 DNA is TGTGCCAGCAGCCAATATATCCAGCGGTTACAAGAGACCCAGTACTTC. The V and J genes are TRBV4-2 and TRBJ2-5; the D gene is possibly TRBD2 (5 bases). V lost 2 bases and J lost 2, with 15 bases in between. The CDR3 is 16 residues long. Germline loops: CDR1 LGHNA, CDR2 YNFKEQ.